Below are 7 T cell receptor beta chains sequenced from a single sample in a study of Tregs in tolerant kidney transplant recipients. The assay was immunoSEQ multiplex PCR, and TCRdb's table has in-frame clones only and misses some. The sample records 90,000 to 150,000 clones, 92% being singletons. The specimen was CD4+ T cells from blood. The source is a human donor in good health.

This rearrangement joins TRBV7-9 to TRBJ2-5, with D possibly being TRBD1 (5 bases). Trimming left V 1 base short and J 4 bases short, with 10 bases between. The germline gives CDR1 SEHNR, CDR2 FQNEAQ (reference sequence). CDR3 length equals 14 residues. The CDR3 DNA reads TGTGCCAGCAGCTTAGGCGCTGGGGCAGAGACCCAGTACTTC. Protein: CASSLGAGAETQYF.

As to this clone: This specimen includes other DNA sequences encoding the same CDR3. The V gene is TRBV5-1, the J gene TRBJ2-1; 8 nucleotides agree with TRBD2. The V segment lost 4 bases and the J segment 0 bases; nucleotides outside the gene matches: 6. The CDR3 extends over 16 amino acids. Germline CDR1 SGHRS, CDR2 YFSETQ. CDR3 nucleotides: TGCGCCAGCAGCCCTACTAGCGGCAGCTCCTACAATGAGCAGTTCTTC. It translates to CASSPTSGSSYNEQFF.

The chain employs TRBV10-3 and TRBJ2-1; 9 bases are shared with TRBD1. CDR1 and CDR2 from the germline V gene are ENHRY and SYGVKD. The CDR3 has 17 amino acids. With 7 bases clipped from V and 4 bases from J, the junction kept 14 bases outside the gene matches. The CDR3 region is CAIKVFGTGSIYNEQFF. CDR3 sequence (DNA): TGTGCCATCAAGGTATTCGGGACAGGGTCCATTTACAATGAGCAGTTCTTC.

The V and J genes are TRBV6-1 and TRBJ1-2, with D hard to call. CDR3 length equals 13 residues. The germline V gene encodes CDR1 MNHNS and CDR2 SASEGT. V lost 2 bases, J lost 8 bases, and 12 bases lay in between. DNA for the CDR3: TGTGCCAGCAGTGAACATGACCGACCGGGCTACACCTTC. It is translated as CASSEHDRPGYTF.

The chain carries TRBV7-6 and TRBJ1-2; a possible D gene is TRBD1 (6 bases). Trimming removed 5 bases at V and 7 bases at J, with 20 bases between. This CDR3 has 15 amino acids. The germline V gene has CDR1 SGHVS and CDR2 FNYEAQ. Here the CDR3 reads CASSSWGQGMRGYTF. As DNA, the CDR3 is TGTGCCAGCAGCAGTTGGGGACAAGGGATGCGTGGCTACACCTTC.

V is TRBV15 and J is TRBJ2-4; weak D call: TRBD1 (5 bases). Trimming left V 0 bases short and J 1 base short, with 13 bases between. Germline lookup yields CDR1 LNHNV and CDR2 YYDKDF (reference sequence). The CDR3 has 17 residues. CDR3 nucleotide sequence: TGTGCCACCAGCAGAGAAGGGCAGGGCTATGCCAAAAACATTCAGTACTTC. Amino acid sequence: CATSREGQGYAKNIQYF.

The V call is TRBV10-3, the J call TRBJ1-3; D is uncertain. This CDR3 contains 12 residues. With 2 bases removed from V and 7 bases from J, the gap between germline ends came to 6 bases. Germline loops: CDR1 ENHRY, CDR2 SYGVKD. CDR3 residues: CAISEAGNTIYF. DNA of the CDR3: TGTGCCATCAGTGAGGCGGGGAACACCATATATTTT.